These 31 T cell receptor beta chains originate from one sample sequenced in a study of cytomegalovirus exposure and HLA in healthy donors (dated by TCRdb to 2016 to 2017). Libraries were made using the immunoSEQ multiplex PCR assay. For the multiplex PCR, a mixture combining 60 forward primers for TCR Vbeta segments and 13 reverse primers for TCR Jbeta segments was used. The source is immuneACCESS, and TCRdb retained only in-frame sequences with V and J called. Part of the clones is not carried over; for the studies checked, unresolved V genes explain less than half of this, and the remainder is unexplained. The sample data list about 93,000 clones, and around 77% of these were observed just once. Together, the top ten hold roughly 0.63% of the sample. The material sequenced was PBMCs. The receptors were sampled from a man aged 30-40 years in good health and CMV-seronegative.

The rearrangement joins TRBV4-3 to TRBJ1-6, with 8 bases lining up with TRBD1. In germline, CDR1 is LGHNA, CDR2 YSLEER. The CDR3 extends over 14 amino acids. The V segment lost 0 bases and the J segment 14 bases; nucleotides outside the gene matches: 6. The CDR3 bases are TGCGCCAGCAGCCAAGACCCCCAGACAGGGGCCCTCCACTTT. Its translation: CASSQDPQTGALHF.

The chain employs TRBV6-1 and TRBJ2-5; possible D gene TRBD2, 5 bases. V was shortened by 2 bases and J by 2 bases, with 18 bases between the two germline ends. This CDR3 region has 17 residues. CDR1 and CDR2 from the germline V gene are MNHNS and SASEGT. The CDR3 loop is CASSEWGPARGQETQYF. The CDR3, as DNA: TGTGCCAGCAGTGAATGGGGTCCAGCCCGAGGGCAAGAGACCCAGTACTTC.

The J gene is TRBJ2-4, the V gene TRBV11-2, with 7 positions matching TRBD2. Trimming at V came to 2 bases and at J to 0 bases, leaving 10 bases not matched to a gene. The CDR3 runs 18 residues. Germline V gene sequence: CDR1 SGHAT, CDR2 FQNNGV. This CDR3 is CASSLIGGSGVAKNIQYF. The DNA of the CDR3 is TGTGCCAGCAGCTTAATCGGGGGGTCAGGCGTAGCCAAAAACATTCAGTACTTC.

The chain uses TRBV5-6 and TRBJ1-1; D is possibly TRBD1 (5 bases). The length of the CDR3 is 16 residues. Looked up from germline, CDR1 is SGHDT and CDR2 is YYEEEE. V was cut by 1 base and J by 0 bases, with 13 bases left in between. The CDR3 DNA sequence: TGTGCCAGCAGCTTGCAAAACATGGACATGAACACTGAAGCTTTCTTT. It translates to CASSLQNMDMNTEAFF. The whole variable domain, remainder taken from reference TRBV5-6 and TRBJ1-1, is DAGVTQSPTHLIKTRGQQVTLRCSPKSGHDTVSWYQQALGQGPQFIFQYYEEEERQRGNFPDRFSGHQFPNYSSELNVNALLLGDSALYLCASSLQNMDMNTEAFFGQGTRLTVV.

V and J are TRBV7-9 and TRBJ2-7; weak D call: TRBD1 (5 bases). The CDR3 spans 12 residues. With 5 bases removed from V and 4 bases from J, the gap between germline ends came to 9 bases. Germline assignment: CDR1 SEHNR and CDR2 FQNEAQ (reference sequence). The CDR3 nucleotides read TGTGCCAGCAGCCCCGACAGATACGAGCAGTACTTC. As protein: CASSPDRYEQYF.

The chain links TRBV29-1 to TRBJ2-3; 14 bases match TRBD2. The ends lost 8 bases at V and 5 bases at J; junction bases unmatched: 3. The CDR3 contains 13 residues. Germline loops: CDR1 SQVTM, CDR2 ANQGSEA. CDR3 nucleotides: TGCAGCAAAGGACTAGCGGGAGGAGATACGCAGTATTTT. Translating it yields CSKGLAGGDTQYF.

The chain has TRBV14 and TRBJ2-3, with TRBD2 matching over 8 bases. This CDR3 region has 14 residues. The V and J ends lost 4 bases and 2 bases, in that order; junction bases with no gene match: 2. Germline V gene data show CDR1 as SGHDN and CDR2 as FVKESK. The CDR3 protein is CASSLAGPTDTQYF. The CDR3 DNA is TGTGCCAGCAGCCTAGCGGGACCCACAGATACGCAGTATTTT.

The V call is TRBV21-1, the J call TRBJ1-5; the table assigns TRBD1, which was not confirmed against the DNA. TRBV21-1 is termed a pseudogene. The CDR3 runs to 15 residues. The CDR3 here is CASSMQGDSNQPQHF. The CDR3 DNA is TGTGCCAGCAGCATGCAGGGGGATAGCAATCAGCCCCAGCATTTT.

The chain combines TRBV9 with TRBJ2-5; 9 bases align to TRBD2. V trimming: 1 base; J trimming: 4 bases; junction bases outside the gene matches: 8. The CDR3 is 16 amino acids. Germline V CDR1 and CDR2: SGDLS, YYNGEE. The CDR3 DNA reads TGTGCCAGCAGCGTATATGCGGGGGGGCGGGGAGAGACCCAGTACTTC. Translating gives CASSVYAGGRGETQYF.

V is TRBV27 and J is TRBJ2-1; perhaps TRBD1 as D (6 bases). The V end lost 7 bases, the J end lost 0 bases, and 19 bases lay between the germline ends. Per the germline V gene, CDR1 is MNHEY and CDR2 is SMNVEV (reference sequence). The CDR3 runs 17 residues. CDR3: CASKVVTGLSSYNEQFF. CDR3 in DNA: TGTGCCAGCAAGGTGGTCACAGGGCTTAGCTCCTACAATGAGCAGTTCTTC.

The chain combines TRBV28 with TRBJ1-2; D is possibly TRBD1 (6 bases). Germline V gene sequence: CDR1 MDHEN, CDR2 SYDVKM. Trimming left V 3 bases short and J 4 bases short, with 9 bases between. The CDR3 consists of 13 residues. The CDR3 DNA follows: TGTGCCAGCAGTTTGACAGGACTCTATGGCTACACCTTC. Translating gives CASSLTGLYGYTF.

The chain joins TRBV7-6 to TRBJ1-1; D call uncertain. The CDR3 consists of 15 residues. CDR1 and CDR2 (germline): SGHVS, FNYEAQ. V was cut by 1 base and J by 9 bases, with 18 bases left in between. CDR3 DNA sequence: TGTGCCAGCAGCTTAGTCCCCCAGGTCAAAACTCAAGCTTTCTTT. It codes for CASSLVPQVKTQAFF.

This clone has a handful of counts. The rearrangement uses TRBV6-1 and TRBJ1-4; D unresolved. Trimming took off 4 bases at V and 7 bases at J, with 13 bases between the two ends. CDR3 length: 14 amino acids. Germline V CDR1 and CDR2: MNHNS, SASEGT. CDR3 sequence (DNA): TGTGCCAGCAGTGCGACTCCCCGTAGTGAAAAACTGTTTTTT. This codes for CASSATPRSEKLFF.

The chain is built from TRBV6-5 and TRBJ1-2; 9 bases are shared with TRBD1. This CDR3 has 13 residues. Unmatched junction bases numbered 3, after V lost 5 bases and J lost 5 bases. The germline CDR1 and CDR2 sequences are MNHEY and SVGAGI. The CDR3 nucleotides read TGTGCCAGCAGTATACAGGGGGCGTATGGCTACACCTTC. Its protein product is CASSIQGAYGYTF.

The genes are TRBV6-1 and TRBJ2-3; D may be TRBD2 (7 bases). CDR1 MNHNS and CDR2 SASEGT come from the germline V gene. V lost 2 bases and J lost 5, with 17 bases in between. The CDR3 runs to 16 residues. The CDR3 loop reads CASSERGGGGEDTQYF. The CDR3 DNA sequence: TGTGCCAGCAGTGAAAGGGGGGGAGGGGGGGAAGATACGCAGTATTTT.

V gene TRBV19 combines with J gene TRBJ2-1, with 13 bases lining up with TRBD2. J was trimmed by 0 bases and V by 4 bases; bases with no gene match: 3. There are 17 residues in the CDR3. The V gene's germline CDR1 is LNHDA and CDR2 SQIVND (reference sequence). In nucleotides, the CDR3 is TGTGCCAGTAGTAGGGGGACTAGCGGGGCCTCCTACAATGAGCAGTTCTTC. Encoded protein: CASSRGTSGASYNEQFF.

The chain's CDR3 is CASSLFVPGTYEQYF. The CDR3, as DNA: TGTGCCAGCAGCTTATTTGTTCCGGGTACCTACGAGCAGTACTTC. The J gene is TRBJ2-7, the V gene TRBV7-9; no clear D gene. V was trimmed by 2 bases and J by 2 bases, leaving 13 bases between them. CDR1 is SEHNR and CDR2 is FQNEAQ in the germline V gene (reference sequence). This CDR3 is 15 amino acids long.

This clone was observed a handful of times. The chain recombines TRBV5-6 with TRBJ1-5, with D tentatively TRBD1 (5 bases). The germline gives CDR1 SGHDT, CDR2 YYEEEE. V gave up 0 bases and J gave up 4 bases, with 8 bases separating them. This CDR3 spans 14 amino acids. The CDR3 sequence: CASSLVTANQPQHF. The DNA for the CDR3 is TGTGCCAGCAGCTTGGTGACAGCTAATCAGCCCCAGCATTTT.

The chain recombines TRBV4-2 with TRBJ2-1, with D maybe TRBD2 (6 bases). The CDR3 has 17 residues. V lost 0 bases, J lost 0 bases, and 12 bases lay in between. The germline V gene has CDR1 LGHNA and CDR2 YNFKEQ. This CDR3 is CASSQDRAGSSYNEQFF. DNA of the CDR3: TGTGCCAGCAGCCAAGACCGGGCGGGAAGCTCCTACAATGAGCAGTTCTTC.

This clone was observed once. The gene calls are TRBV15 and TRBJ1-5; D not certain. This CDR3 contains 19 residues. Looked up from germline, CDR1 is LNHNV and CDR2 is YYDKDF (reference sequence). Trimming shortened V by 1 base and J by 1 base, and 20 bases separated the two germline ends. The CDR3 loop reads CATSRVEMPLSRSNQPQHF. CDR3 nucleotide sequence: TGTGCCACCAGCAGAGTTGAGATGCCGCTGAGTCGGAGCAATCAGCCCCAGCATTTT. Full variable domain (remainder filled in from reference TRBV15 and TRBJ1-5): DAMVIQNPRYQVTQFGKPVTLSCSQTLNHNVMYWYQQKSSQAPKLLFHYYDKDFNNEADTPDNFQSRRPNTSFCFLDIRSPGLGDTAMYLCATSRVEMPLSRSNQPQHFGDGTRLSIL.

This clone was seen a handful of times. This chain joins TRBV10-3 and TRBJ1-2; unclear D gene. The germline V gene encodes CDR1 ENHRY and CDR2 SYGVKD. V was trimmed by 5 bases and J by 2 bases, leaving 6 bases between them. The CDR3 spans 12 residues. The DNA for the CDR3 is TGTGCCATCAGTTCTTTCAACTATGGCTACACCTTC. Protein sequence: CAISSFNYGYTF.

J is TRBJ2-1 and V is TRBV7-2; D ambiguous. CDR1 and CDR2 from the germline V gene are SGHTA and FQGNSA. V lost 0 bases and J 8 bases, leaving 11 bases between the germline ends. This CDR3 region has 14 residues. Here the CDR3 DNA reads TGTGCCAGCAGCTTAGCGTTTGCGAGCGATGAGCAGTTCTTC. Encoded protein: CASSLAFASDEQFF.

This chain connects TRBV28 to TRBJ2-5; 11 bases agree with TRBD2. Germline V gene lookup returns CDR1 MDHEN and CDR2 SYDVKM. V shed 6 bases and J 4 bases; nucleotides not matched to a gene: 7. The CDR3 totals 15 residues. CDR3 amino acids: CASRETSGAGETQYF. The CDR3 coding sequence is TGTGCCAGCAGGGAGACTAGCGGGGCGGGAGAGACCCAGTACTTC.

The CDR3 sequence is CASSPPAGRTGNYGYTF. In nucleotides, the CDR3 is TGTGCCAGCTCACCACCGGCAGGAAGGACAGGGAACTATGGCTACACCTTC. The chain recombines TRBV18 with TRBJ1-2, with 8 bases lining up with TRBD1. The CDR3 consists of 17 residues. The ends lost 0 bases at V and 2 bases at J; junction bases unmatched: 8. Germline V gene sequence: CDR1 KGHSH, CDR2 LQKENI. The full variable domain, completed using reference TRBV18 and TRBJ1-2, is NAGVMQNPRHLVRRRGQEARLRCSPMKGHSHVYWYRQLPEEGLKFMVYLQKENIIDESGMPKERFSAEFPKEGPSILRIQQVVRGDSAAYFCASSPPAGRTGNYGYTFGSGTRLTVV.

CDR3 protein: CASSSPGGLSYEQYF. The CDR3 nucleotides are TGTGCCAGCAGTTCCCCGGGGGGTCTATCCTACGAGCAGTACTTC. The J gene is TRBJ2-7, the V gene TRBV2; 7 bases agree with TRBD2. Trimming removed 5 bases from V and 1 base from J; junction bases left unmatched: 8. CDR1 and CDR2 from the germline V gene are SNHLY and FYNNEI. The CDR3 has 15 amino acids.

The count of this clone is one. This chain uses TRBV7-9 with TRBJ2-7; unclear D gene. This CDR3 comprises 12 residues. From germline, CDR1 is SEHNR and CDR2 FQNEAQ (reference sequence). The ends were cut back, 5 bases at V and 1 base at J, with 6 bases in the middle. The CDR3 sequence: CASSQASYEQYF. DNA for the CDR3: TGTGCCAGCAGCCAGGCTTCCTACGAGCAGTACTTC. Combining the CDR3 with reference TRBV7-9 and TRBJ2-7 gives the whole variable domain DTGVSQNPRHKITKRGQNVTFRCDPISEHNRLYWYRQTLGQGPEFLTYFQNEAQLEKSRLLSDRFSAERPKGSFSTLEIQRTEQGDSAMYLCASSQASYEQYFGPGTRLTVT.

CDR3 DNA sequence: TGTGCCAGCAGCGCCGGGACAGGGACTGAGCAGTTCTTC. Its translation is CASSAGTGTEQFF. The V and J genes are TRBV9 and TRBJ2-1, with 9 positions matching TRBD1. CDR3 length: 13 amino acids. Germline V CDR1 and CDR2: SGDLS, YYNGEE. V shed 3 bases and J 9 bases; nucleotides not matched to a gene: 4. Full variable domain (outside the CDR3, taken from reference TRBV9 and TRBJ2-1): DSGVTQTPKHLITATGQRVTLRCSPRSGDLSVYWYQQSLDQGLQFLIQYYNGEERAKGNILERFSAQQFPDLHSELNLSSLELGDSALYFCASSAGTGTEQFFGPGTRLTVL.

The chain is built from TRBV19 and TRBJ1-5, with 7 bases lining up with TRBD1. Germline CDR1 and CDR2: LNHDA and SQIVND (reference sequence). The V segment lost 4 bases and the J segment 4 bases; nucleotides outside the gene matches: 10. The CDR3 runs to 16 residues. CDR3 loop: CASSKGTPDRNQPQHF. CDR3 bases: TGTGCCAGTAGTAAAGGGACCCCGGACAGGAATCAGCCCCAGCATTTT.

The chain combines TRBV5-4 with TRBJ2-7, with D tentatively TRBD2 (5 bases). Germline-derived CDR1 and CDR2 are SGHNT and YYREEE (reference sequence). V lost 2 bases and J lost 3, with 12 bases in between. CDR3 length: 14 amino acids. The CDR3 nucleotides are TGTGCCAGCAGCTTCGGTGGACTCGTCTACGAGCAGTACTTC. Protein: CASSFGGLVYEQYF.

This clone has more than one count but fewer than ten. This chain uses TRBV2 with TRBJ1-2, with D possibly matching TRBD1 (6 bases). Germline loops: CDR1 SNHLY, CDR2 FYNNEI. CDR3 size: 16 residues. The V end lost 10 bases, the J end lost 4 bases, and 25 bases lay between the germline ends. CDR3 region: CATASPTGPSSYGYTF. The DNA for the CDR3 is TGTGCCACCGCCAGCCCCACAGGGCCCTCGTCCTATGGCTACACCTTC.

The chain employs TRBV6-1 and TRBJ2-7; 9 bases are shared with TRBD1. The CDR3 loop spans 13 amino acids. The germline CDR1 and CDR2 sequences are MNHNS and SASEGT. Here the CDR3 reads CAGREQGAGEQYV. CDR3 DNA sequence: TGTGCCGGCAGAGAACAGGGGGCGGGCGAGCAGTACGTC.